This T cell receptor (beta chain) came from a study of cytomegalovirus exposure and HLA in healthy donors. Study information: Earlier work reported 117 million unique TCR beta sequences from about 180 million T cells. Study-wide results and limits: Later analysis showed TCR association rates varying by HLA locus, highest for DRB1 and lowest for HLA-C. From TCR beta sequences, most subjects' HLA-A and HLA-B alleles were reportedly predicted accurately. Most CMV-associated TCR beta chains were later found to appear HLA-restricted.

The CDR3 is 14 residues long. Germline V CDR1 and CDR2: SGHRS, YFSETQ. PCR involved 60 Vbeta and 13 Jbeta primers. Repertoires were generated with immunoSEQ multiplex PCR, while TCRdb's copy carries only in-frame clones and drops some. There are under 200,000 clones in the sample; more than 80% occur only once, and about 2.4% lies in the top ten. Turning to this clone: Its cognate antigen is unknown.

Sequenced input: PBMCs. The TCR sequence derives from a woman aged 50 to 65 in good health and CMV-seropositive. The genes are TRBV5-1 and TRBJ2-5; D ambiguous. The J call may not be correct, given that the DNA end is closer to TRBJ2-7. This chain's CDR3 is CASSEESTSYEQYF. The CDR3 nucleotides read TGCGCCAGCAGCGAGGAGTCGACCTCCTACGAGCAGTACTTC.